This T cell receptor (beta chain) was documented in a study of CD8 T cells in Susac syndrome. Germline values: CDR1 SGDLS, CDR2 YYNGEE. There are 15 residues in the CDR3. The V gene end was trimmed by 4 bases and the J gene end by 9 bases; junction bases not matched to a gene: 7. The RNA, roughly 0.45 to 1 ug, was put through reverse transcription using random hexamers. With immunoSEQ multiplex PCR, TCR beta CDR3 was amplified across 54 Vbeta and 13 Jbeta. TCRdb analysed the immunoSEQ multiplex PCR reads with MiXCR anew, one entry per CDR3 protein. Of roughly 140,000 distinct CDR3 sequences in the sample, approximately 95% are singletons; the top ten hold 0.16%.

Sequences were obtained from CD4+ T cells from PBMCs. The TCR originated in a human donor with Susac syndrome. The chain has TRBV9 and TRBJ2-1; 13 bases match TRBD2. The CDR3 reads CASSPVTSGGGEQFF. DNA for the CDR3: TGTGCCAGCAGCCCCGTTACTAGCGGGGGGGGTGAGCAGTTCTTC.